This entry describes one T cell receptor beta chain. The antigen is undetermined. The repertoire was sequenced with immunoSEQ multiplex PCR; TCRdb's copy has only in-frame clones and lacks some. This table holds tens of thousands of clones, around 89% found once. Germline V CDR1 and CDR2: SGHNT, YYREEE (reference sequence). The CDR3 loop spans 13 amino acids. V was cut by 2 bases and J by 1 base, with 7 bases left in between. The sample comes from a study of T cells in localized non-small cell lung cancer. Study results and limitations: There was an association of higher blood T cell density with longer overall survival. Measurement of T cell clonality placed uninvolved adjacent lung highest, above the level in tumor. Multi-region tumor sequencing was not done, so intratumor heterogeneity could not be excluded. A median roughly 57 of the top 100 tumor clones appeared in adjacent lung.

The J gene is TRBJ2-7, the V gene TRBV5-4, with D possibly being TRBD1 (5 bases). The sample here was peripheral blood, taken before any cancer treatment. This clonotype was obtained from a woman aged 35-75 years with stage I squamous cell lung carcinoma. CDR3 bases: TGTGCCAGCAGCTTTGACAGTTCCTACGAGCAGTACTTC. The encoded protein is CASSFDSSYEQYF.